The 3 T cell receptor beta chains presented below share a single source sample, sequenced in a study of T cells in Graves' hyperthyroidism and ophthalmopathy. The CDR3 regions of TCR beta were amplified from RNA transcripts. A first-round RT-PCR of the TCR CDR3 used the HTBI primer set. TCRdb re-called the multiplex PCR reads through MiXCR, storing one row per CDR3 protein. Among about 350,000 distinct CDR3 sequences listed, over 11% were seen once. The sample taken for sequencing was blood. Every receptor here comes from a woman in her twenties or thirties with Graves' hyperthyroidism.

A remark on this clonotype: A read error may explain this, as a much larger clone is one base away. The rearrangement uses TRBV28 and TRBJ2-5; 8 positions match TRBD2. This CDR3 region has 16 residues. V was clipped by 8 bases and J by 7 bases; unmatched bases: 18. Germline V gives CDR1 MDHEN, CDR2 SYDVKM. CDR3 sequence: CASGLGGGRSFGTQYF. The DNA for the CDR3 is TGTGCCAGCGGCTTGGGGGGCGGGAGGAGTTTCGGGACCCAGTACTTC.

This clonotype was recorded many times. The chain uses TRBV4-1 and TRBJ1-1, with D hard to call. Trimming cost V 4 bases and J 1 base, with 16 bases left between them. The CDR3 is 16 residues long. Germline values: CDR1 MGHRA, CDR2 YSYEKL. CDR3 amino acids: CASSLEPGSRNTEAFF. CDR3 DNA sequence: TGCGCCAGCAGCCTTGAACCGGGGAGCCGGAACACTGAAGCTTTCTTT.

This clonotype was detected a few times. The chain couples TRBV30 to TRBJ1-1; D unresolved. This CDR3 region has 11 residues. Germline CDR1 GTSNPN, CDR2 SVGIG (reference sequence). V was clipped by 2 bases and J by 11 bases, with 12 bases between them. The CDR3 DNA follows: TGTGCCTGGAGTATCCGGGGAAAGGCTTTCTTT. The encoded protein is CAWSIRGKAFF.